A selection of T cell receptor beta chains follows, all from one sample in a study of Ad26.COV2.S vaccination and SARS-CoV-2 variants. Sequencing was performed with immunoSEQ multiplex PCR; in TCRdb, only in-frame clones are kept and a portion is missing. Altogether around 400,000 clones are present, about 93% being singletons, with the ten largest covering 12%. This material consisted of peripheral blood, taken in a trial of Ad26.COV2.S vaccine versus placebo. These receptors were collected from a person aged 18-65 years who received the Ad26.COV2.S COVID-19 vaccine or a placebo. Both conserved end residues are part of each CDR3.

TRBV19,TRBJ2-3,CASSFPSGAETQGTQYF
TRBV6-5,TRBJ1-1,CASSYSVGGWDTEAFF
TRBV5-1,TRBJ2-7,CASSTSTGGAYEQYF
TRBV3-1/TRBV3-2,TRBJ2-1,CASSPQNPDRNEQFF
TRBV5-4,TRBJ1-4,CASSLFRGQTNEKLFF
TRBV19,TRBJ2-7,CASSMGQGAYEQYF
TRBV14,TRBJ2-3,CASSQSLSPTDTQYF
TRBV28,TRBJ2-7,CASSLPAPRDREGYEQYF
TRBV5-6,TRBJ1-2,CASSLVGTGKNYGYTF
TRBV19,TRBJ1-1,CASSSDRLSEAFF
TRBV27,TRBJ2-3,CASSSPTGYHSTDTQYF
TRBV6-5,TRBJ1-3,CASSTGIAGNTIYF
TRBV7-9,TRBJ1-4,CASSPVAEKLFF
TRBV20-1,TRBJ1-5,CSASKGARGNQPQHF
TRBV5-6,TRBJ1-1,CASSRATEAFF
TRBV6-5,TRBJ2-7,CASSPGTGPYEQYF
TRBV30,TRBJ2-1,CAWSVHEQFF
TRBV6-5,TRBJ1-2,CASIRTGGGYTF
TRBV30,TRBJ1-1,CACTLGPRKGTEAFF
TRBV4-3,TRBJ1-5,CASSQDHLGNQPQHF
TRBV12-3/TRBV12-4,TRBJ2-1,CASSLVLYNEQFF
TRBV10-3,TRBJ1-1,CAIRTGTQEAFF
TRBV6-6,TRBJ1-2,CASSYPDRGRYGYTF
TRBV28,TRBJ2-2,CASRLDSSAGELFF
TRBV20-1,TRBJ2-1,CSASPTRDEQFF
TRBV7-6,TRBJ2-7,CASAVGGATYEQYF
TRBV5-1,TRBJ1-6,CASSLEAANSPLHF
TRBV19,TRBJ2-3,CASSIDHGRGPTDTQYF
TRBV19,TRBJ2-7,CASSLGTSGSHEQYF